The entry below describes one TCR beta chain. Its antigen remains unknown. These data are taken from a study of Ad26.COV2.S vaccination and SARS-CoV-2 variants. Assay: immunoSEQ multiplex PCR; the TCRdb copy retains only in-frame clones and omits some. The data hold about 480,000 clones, with around 90% observed a single time. V lost 0 bases and J lost 3; bases outside the gene matches: 1. From germline, CDR1 is SGHAT and CDR2 FQNNGV. The CDR3 is 14 amino acids. The study's findings and limits: Breadth measured for non-spike TCRs was similar across vaccine and placebo recipients.

Indicated treatment: around 19 received Ad26.COV2.S at low or high dose, single or two shots; roughly five received placebo; per-sample allocation not given. Sample collection was performed on day 63 after the first vaccine or placebo injection. Donor was an adult aged 18-55 years in Boston. Expressing Wuhan-strain SARS-CoV-2 spike, an Ad26 vector served as the vaccine. This chain joins TRBV11-2 and TRBJ1-2, with 7 bases matching TRBD1. Sample: peripheral blood, taken in a trial of Ad26.COV2.S vaccine versus placebo. The receptor was derived from a person between 18 and 65 years old who received the Ad26.COV2.S COVID-19 vaccine or a placebo. The CDR3 nucleotides are TGTGCCAGCAGCTTAGACAGGGGGGACTATGGCTACACCTTC. It encodes CASSLDRGDYGYTF.